This record covers a single TCR beta chain. The target antigen is unknown. This record comes from a study of PD-1 blockade in classical Hodgkin lymphoma. Study results and limitations: Healthy donors were reported to have higher baseline TCR diversity than newly diagnosed patients.

Only in-frame clones appear in the TCRdb table, and some are missing; sequencing was by immunoSEQ multiplex PCR. The table shows 19,000 or so clones, with around nine tenths occurring only once. As for time point: newly diagnosed, previously untreated cHL patient sample. From thawed PBMCs, magnetic negative selection was used to isolate the CD8+ T cells. Newly diagnosed, untreated classical Hodgkin lymphoma PBMCs served as comparison. The trim removed 2 bases at V and 3 bases at J, leaving 1 base unmatched. Germline CDR1 MNHEY, CDR2 SVGAGI. The CDR3 runs 13 residues. The sequencing sample was made of CD8+ T cells from blood. This chain joins TRBV6-5 and TRBJ2-7; 7 bases line up with TRBD2. This receptor was obtained from a human donor with classical Hodgkin lymphoma. CDR3 amino acids: CASSYREGYEQYF. The CDR3 DNA sequence: TGTGCCAGCAGTTACAGGGAGGGCTACGAGCAGTACTTC.